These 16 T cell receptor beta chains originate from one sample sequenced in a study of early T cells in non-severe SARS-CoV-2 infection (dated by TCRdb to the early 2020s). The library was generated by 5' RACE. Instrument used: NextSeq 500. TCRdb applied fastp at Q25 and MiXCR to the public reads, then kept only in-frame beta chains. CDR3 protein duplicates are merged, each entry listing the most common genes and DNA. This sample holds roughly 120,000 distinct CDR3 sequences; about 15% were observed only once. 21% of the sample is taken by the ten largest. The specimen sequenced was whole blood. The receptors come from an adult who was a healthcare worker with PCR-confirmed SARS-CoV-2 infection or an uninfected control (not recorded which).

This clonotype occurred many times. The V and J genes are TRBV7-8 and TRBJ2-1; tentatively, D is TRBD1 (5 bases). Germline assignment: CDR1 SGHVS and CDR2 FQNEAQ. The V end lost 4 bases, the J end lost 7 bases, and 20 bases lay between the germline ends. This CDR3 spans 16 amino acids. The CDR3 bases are TGTGCCAGCAGCTCCCTGCGCCAGGGCTTGAGGAATGAGCAGTTCTTC. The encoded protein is CASSSLRQGLRNEQFF.

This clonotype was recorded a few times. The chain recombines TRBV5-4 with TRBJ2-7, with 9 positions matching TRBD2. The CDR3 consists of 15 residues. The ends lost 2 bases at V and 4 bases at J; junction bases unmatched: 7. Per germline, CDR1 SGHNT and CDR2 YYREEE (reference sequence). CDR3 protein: CASSLSSGAFYEQYF. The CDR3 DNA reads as TGTGCCAGCAGCTTATCTAGCGGGGCCTTTTACGAGCAGTACTTC.

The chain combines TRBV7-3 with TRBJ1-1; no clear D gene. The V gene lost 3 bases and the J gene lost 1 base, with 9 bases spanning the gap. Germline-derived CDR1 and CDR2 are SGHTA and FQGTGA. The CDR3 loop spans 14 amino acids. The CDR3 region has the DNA TGTGCCAGCAGCTTGTCAAGAGGGAACACTGAAGCTTTCTTT. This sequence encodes CASSLSRGNTEAFF. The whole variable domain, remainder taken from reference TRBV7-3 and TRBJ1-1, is GAGVSQTPSNKVTEKGKYVELRCDPISGHTALYWYRQSLGQGPEFLIYFQGTGAADDSGLPNDRFFAVRPEGSVSTLKIQRTERGDSAVYLCASSLSRGNTEAFFGQGTRLTVV.

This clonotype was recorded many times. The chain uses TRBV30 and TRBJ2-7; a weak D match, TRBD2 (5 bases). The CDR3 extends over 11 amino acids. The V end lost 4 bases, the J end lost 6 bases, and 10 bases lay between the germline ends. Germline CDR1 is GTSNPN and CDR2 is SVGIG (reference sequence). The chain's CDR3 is CAWTIGGEQYF. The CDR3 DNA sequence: TGTGCCTGGACCATAGGAGGCGAGCAGTACTTC.

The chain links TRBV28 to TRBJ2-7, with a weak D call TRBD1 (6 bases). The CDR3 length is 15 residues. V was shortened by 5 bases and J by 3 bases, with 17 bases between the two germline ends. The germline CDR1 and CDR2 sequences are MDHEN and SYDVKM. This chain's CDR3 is CASSPTAGESYEQYF. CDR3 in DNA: TGTGCCAGCAGTCCAACAGCAGGGGAGAGCTACGAGCAGTACTTC.

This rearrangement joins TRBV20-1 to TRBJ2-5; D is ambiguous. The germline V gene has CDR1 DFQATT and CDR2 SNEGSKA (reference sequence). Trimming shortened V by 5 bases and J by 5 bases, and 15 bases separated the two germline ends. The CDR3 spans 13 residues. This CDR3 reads CSAALSVGETQYF. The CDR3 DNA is TGCAGTGCTGCATTATCGGTTGGTGAGACCCAGTACTTC.

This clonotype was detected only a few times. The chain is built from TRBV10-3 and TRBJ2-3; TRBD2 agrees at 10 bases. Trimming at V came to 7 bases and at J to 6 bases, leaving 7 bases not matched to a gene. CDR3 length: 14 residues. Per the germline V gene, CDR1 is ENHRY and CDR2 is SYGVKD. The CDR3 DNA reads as TGTGCCATCAACCCAGGACTAGCGGAGGATACGCAGTATTTT. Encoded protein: CAINPGLAEDTQYF.

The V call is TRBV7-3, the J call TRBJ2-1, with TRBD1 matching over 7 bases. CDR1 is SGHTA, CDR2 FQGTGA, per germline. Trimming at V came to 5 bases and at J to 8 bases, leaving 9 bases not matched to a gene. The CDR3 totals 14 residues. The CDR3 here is CASSRGGQVDEQFF. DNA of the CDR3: TGTGCCAGCAGCCGAGGGGGCCAGGTCGATGAGCAGTTCTTC.

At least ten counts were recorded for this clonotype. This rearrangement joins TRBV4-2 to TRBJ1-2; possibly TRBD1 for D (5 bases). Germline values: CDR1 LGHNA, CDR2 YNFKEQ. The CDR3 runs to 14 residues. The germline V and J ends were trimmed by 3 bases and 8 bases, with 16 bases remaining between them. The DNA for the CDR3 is TGTGCCAGCAGCCAGTCCGGGACGGGAAGAGGCTACACCTTC. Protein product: CASSQSGTGRGYTF.

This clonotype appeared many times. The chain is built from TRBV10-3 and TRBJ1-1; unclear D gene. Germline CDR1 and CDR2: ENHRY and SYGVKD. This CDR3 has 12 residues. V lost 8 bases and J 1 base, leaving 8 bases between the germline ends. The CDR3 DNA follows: TGTGCCATCGCGGCCCAGAACACTGAAGCTTTCTTT. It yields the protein CAIAAQNTEAFF.

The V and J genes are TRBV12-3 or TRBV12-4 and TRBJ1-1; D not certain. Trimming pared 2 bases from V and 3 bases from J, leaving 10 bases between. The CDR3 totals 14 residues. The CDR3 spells CASSLRASYTEAFF. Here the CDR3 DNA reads TGTGCCAGCAGTTTACGGGCCAGCTACACTGAAGCTTTCTTT.

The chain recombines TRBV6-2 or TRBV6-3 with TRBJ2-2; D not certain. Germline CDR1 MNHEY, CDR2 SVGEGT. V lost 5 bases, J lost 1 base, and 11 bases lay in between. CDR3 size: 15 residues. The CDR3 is CASSPTRQNTGELFF. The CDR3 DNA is TGTGCCAGCAGTCCTACTCGACAGAACACCGGGGAGCTGTTTTTT.

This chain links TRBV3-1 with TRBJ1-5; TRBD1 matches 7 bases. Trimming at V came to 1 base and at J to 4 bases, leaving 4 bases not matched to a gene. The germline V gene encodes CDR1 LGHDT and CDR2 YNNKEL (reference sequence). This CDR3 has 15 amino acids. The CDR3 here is CASSQATGSNQPQHF. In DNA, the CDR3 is TGTGCCAGCAGCCAAGCGACAGGGAGTAATCAGCCCCAGCATTTT.

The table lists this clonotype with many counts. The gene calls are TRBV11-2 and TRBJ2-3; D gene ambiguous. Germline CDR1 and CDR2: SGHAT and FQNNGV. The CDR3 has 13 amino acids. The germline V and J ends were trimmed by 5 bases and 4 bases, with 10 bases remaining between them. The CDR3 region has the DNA TGTGCCAGCAGCCAGGATTGGGCAGATACGCAGTATTTT. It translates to CASSQDWADTQYF.

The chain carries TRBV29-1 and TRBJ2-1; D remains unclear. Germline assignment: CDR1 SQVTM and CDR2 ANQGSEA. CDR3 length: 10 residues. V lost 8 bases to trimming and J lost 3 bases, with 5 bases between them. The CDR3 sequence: CSTFYNEQFF. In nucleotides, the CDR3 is TGCAGCACTTTCTACAATGAGCAGTTCTTC.

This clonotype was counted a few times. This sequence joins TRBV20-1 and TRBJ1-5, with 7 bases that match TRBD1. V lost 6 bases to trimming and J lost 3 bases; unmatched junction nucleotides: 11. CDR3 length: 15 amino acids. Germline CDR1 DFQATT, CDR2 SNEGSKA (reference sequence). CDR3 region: CSARASGTVNQPQHF. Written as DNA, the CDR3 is TGCAGTGCCAGGGCGTCCGGGACAGTCAATCAGCCCCAGCATTTT.